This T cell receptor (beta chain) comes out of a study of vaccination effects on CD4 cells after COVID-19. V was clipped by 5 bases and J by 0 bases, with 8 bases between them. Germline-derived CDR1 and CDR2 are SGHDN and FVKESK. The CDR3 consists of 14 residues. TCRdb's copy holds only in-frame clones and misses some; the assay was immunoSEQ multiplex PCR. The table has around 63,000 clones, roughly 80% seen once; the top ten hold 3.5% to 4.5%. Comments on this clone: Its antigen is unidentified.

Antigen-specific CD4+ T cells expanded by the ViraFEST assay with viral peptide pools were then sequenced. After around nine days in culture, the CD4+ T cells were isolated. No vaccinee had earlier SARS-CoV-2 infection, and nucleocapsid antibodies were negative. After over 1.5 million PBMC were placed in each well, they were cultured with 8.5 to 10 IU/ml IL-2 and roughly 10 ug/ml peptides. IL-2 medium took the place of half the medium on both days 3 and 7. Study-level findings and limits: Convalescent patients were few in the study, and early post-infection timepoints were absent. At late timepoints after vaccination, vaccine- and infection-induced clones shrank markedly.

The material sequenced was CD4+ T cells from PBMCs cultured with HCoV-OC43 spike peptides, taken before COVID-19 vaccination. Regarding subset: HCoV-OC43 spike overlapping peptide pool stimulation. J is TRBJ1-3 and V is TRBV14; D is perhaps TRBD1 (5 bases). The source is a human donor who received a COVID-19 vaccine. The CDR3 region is CASSRQISGNTIYF. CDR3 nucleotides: TGTGCCAGCAGCAGACAGATCTCTGGAAACACCATATATTTT.